This T cell receptor (beta chain) comes out of a study of cytomegalovirus exposure and HLA in healthy donors. Germline values: CDR1 SNHLY, CDR2 FYNNEI. The CDR3 spans 13 residues. V gave up 6 bases and J gave up 4 bases, with 12 bases separating them. A multiplex PCR was run with 60 Vbeta primers and 13 Jbeta primers. Profiling relied on immunoSEQ multiplex PCR, and the TCRdb table lists in-frame clones only, not all of them. The repertoire consists of some 150,000 clones, with 80% to 85% occurring once and the leading ten covering approximately 1.1%. The sequence derives from a female donor in good health and CMV-seronegative. Sequencing input: PBMCs. The gene calls are TRBV2 and TRBJ1-2; unclear D gene. CDR3: CASSLGLIYGYTF. Here the CDR3 DNA reads TGTGCCAGCAGCCTGGGCTTGATCTATGGCTACACCTTC.